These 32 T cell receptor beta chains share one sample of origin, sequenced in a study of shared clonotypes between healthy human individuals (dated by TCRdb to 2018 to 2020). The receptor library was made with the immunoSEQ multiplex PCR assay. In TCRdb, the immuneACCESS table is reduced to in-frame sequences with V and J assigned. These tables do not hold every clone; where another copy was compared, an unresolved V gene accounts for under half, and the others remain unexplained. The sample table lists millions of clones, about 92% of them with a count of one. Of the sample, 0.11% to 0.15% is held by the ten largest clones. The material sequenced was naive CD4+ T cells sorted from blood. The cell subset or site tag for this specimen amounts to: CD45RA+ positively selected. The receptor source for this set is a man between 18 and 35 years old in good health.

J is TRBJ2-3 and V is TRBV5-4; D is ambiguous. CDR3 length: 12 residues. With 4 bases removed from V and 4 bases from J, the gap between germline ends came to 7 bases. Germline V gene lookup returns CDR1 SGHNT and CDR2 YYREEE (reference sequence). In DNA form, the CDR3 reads TGTGCCAGCAGCGCGGCCGCAGATACGCAGTATTTT. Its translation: CASSAAADTQYF.

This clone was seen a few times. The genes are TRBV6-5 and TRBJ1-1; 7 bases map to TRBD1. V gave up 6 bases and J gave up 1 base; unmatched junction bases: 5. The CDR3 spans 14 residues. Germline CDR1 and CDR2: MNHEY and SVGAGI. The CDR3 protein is CASRRQGSNTEAFF. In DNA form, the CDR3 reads TGTGCCAGCAGACGACAGGGTTCGAACACTGAAGCTTTCTTT.

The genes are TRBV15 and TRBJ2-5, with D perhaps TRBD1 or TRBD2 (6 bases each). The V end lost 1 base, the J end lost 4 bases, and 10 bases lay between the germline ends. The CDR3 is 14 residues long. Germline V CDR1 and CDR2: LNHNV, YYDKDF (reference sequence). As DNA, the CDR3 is TGTGCCACCAGCAGAGGGGGGGCTCTAGAGACCCAGTACTTC. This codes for CATSRGGALETQYF.

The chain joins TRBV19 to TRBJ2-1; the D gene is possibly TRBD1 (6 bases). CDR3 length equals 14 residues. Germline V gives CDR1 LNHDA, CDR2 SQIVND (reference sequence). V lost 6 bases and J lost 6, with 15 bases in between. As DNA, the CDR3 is TGTGCCAGTAGGGGGGACACAAGCGGCAATGAGCAGTTCTTC. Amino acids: CASRGDTSGNEQFF.

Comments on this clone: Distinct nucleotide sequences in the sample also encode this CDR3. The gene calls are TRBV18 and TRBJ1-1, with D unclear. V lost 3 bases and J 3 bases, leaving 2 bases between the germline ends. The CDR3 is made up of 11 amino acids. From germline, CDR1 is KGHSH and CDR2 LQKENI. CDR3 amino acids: CASSPDTEAFF. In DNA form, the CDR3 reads TGTGCCAGCTCACCCGACACTGAAGCTTTCTTT.

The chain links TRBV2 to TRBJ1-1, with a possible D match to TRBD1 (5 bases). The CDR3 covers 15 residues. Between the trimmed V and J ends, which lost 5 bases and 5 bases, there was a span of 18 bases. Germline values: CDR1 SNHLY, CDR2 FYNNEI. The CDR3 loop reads CASSPSGRGWTEAFF. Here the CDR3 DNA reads TGTGCCAGCAGTCCCTCCGGGAGGGGTTGGACTGAAGCTTTCTTT.

Here the CDR3 reads CASSLGSGSREAFF. CDR3 sequence (DNA): TGTGCCAGCAGCTTGGGTTCTGGGAGTAGAGAAGCTTTCTTT. The chain is built from TRBV7-3 and TRBJ1-1; no clear D. The CDR3 sequence is 14 residues long. Germline V gene lookup returns CDR1 SGHTA and CDR2 FQGTGA. V lost 3 bases to trimming and J lost 8 bases, with 16 bases between them.

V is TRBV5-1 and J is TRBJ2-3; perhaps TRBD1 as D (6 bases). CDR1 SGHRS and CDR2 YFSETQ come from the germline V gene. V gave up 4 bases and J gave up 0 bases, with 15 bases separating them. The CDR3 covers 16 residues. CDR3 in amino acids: CASSRGRGQSTDTQYF. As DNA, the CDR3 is TGCGCCAGCAGCCGGGGCAGGGGACAAAGCACAGATACGCAGTATTTT. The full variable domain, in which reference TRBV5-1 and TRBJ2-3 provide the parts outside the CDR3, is KAGVTQTPRYLIKTRGQQVTLSCSPISGHRSVSWYQQTPGQGLQFLFEYFSETQRNKGNFPGRFSGRQFSNSRSEMNVSTLELGDSALYLCASSRGRGQSTDTQYFGPGTRLTVL.

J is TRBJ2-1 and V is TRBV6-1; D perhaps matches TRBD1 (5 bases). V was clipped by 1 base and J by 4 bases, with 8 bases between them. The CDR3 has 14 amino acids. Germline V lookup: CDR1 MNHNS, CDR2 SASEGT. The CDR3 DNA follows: TGTGCCAGCAGTGAAGATGACAGTTACAATGAGCAGTTCTTC. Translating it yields CASSEDDSYNEQFF.

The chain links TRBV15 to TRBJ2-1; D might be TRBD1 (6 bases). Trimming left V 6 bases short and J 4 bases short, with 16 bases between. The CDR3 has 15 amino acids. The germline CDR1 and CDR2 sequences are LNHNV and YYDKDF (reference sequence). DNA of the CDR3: TGTGCCACCAGAACCGGGACACCGGCTTACAATGAGCAGTTCTTC. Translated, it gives CATRTGTPAYNEQFF.

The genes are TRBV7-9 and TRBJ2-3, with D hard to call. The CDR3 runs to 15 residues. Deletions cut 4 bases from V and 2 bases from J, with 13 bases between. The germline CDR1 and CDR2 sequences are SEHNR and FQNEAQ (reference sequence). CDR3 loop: CASSSGSLVTDTQYF. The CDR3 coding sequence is TGTGCCAGCAGCTCTGGCTCACTCGTCACAGATACGCAGTATTTT. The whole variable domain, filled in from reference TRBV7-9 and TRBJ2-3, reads DTGVSQNPRHKITKRGQNVTFRCDPISEHNRLYWYRQTLGQGPEFLTYFQNEAQLEKSRLLSDRFSAERPKGSFSTLEIQRTEQGDSAMYLCASSSGSLVTDTQYFGPGTRLTVL.

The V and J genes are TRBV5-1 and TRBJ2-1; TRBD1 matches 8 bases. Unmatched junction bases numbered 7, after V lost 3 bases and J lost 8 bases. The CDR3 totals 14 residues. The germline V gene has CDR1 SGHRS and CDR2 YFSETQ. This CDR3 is CASSSTTGVDEQFF. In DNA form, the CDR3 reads TGCGCCAGCAGCTCCACGACAGGGGTCGATGAGCAGTTCTTC.

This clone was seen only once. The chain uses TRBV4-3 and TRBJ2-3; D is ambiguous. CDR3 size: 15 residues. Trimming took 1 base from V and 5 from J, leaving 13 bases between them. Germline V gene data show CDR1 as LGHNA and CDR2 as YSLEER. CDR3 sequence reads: CASSQGGSYVDTQYF. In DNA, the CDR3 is TGCGCCAGCAGCCAAGGCGGCAGTTATGTAGATACGCAGTATTTT.

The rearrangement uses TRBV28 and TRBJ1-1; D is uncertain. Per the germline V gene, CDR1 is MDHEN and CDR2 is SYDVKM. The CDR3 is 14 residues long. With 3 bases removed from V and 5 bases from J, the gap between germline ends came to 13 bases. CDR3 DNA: TGTGCCAGCAGTTTGCCGGGTTTCAAAACTGAAGCTTTCTTT. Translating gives CASSLPGFKTEAFF. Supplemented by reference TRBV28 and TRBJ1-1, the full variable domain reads DVKVTQSSRYLVKRTGEKVFLECVQDMDHENMFWYRQDPGLGLRLIYFSYDVKMKEKGDIPEGYSVSREKKERFSLILESASTNQTSMYLCASSLPGFKTEAFFGQGTRLTVV.

CDR3 sequence reads: CASRPGRGLGDEQYF. The CDR3 DNA reads TGTGCCAGCAGACCCGGGAGGGGGCTCGGGGACGAGCAGTACTTC. J is TRBJ2-7 and V is TRBV28; tentative D call: TRBD2 (8 bases). V lost 6 bases and J lost 5, with 20 bases in between. The CDR3 runs to 15 residues. Germline V lookup: CDR1 MDHEN, CDR2 SYDVKM.

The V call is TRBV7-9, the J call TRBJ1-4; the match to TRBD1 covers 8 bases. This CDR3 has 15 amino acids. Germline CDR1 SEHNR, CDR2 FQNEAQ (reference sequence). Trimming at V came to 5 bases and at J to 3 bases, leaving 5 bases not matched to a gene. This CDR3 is CASSPSGQANEKLFF. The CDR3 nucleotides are TGTGCCAGCAGCCCGTCGGGACAGGCTAATGAAAAACTGTTTTTT.

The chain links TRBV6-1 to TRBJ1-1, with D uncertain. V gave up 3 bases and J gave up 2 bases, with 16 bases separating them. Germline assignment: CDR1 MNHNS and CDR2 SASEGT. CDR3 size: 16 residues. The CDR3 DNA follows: TGTGCCAGCAGTGATCCCCCCGGGGAGGCCAACACTGAAGCTTTCTTT. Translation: CASSDPPGEANTEAFF.

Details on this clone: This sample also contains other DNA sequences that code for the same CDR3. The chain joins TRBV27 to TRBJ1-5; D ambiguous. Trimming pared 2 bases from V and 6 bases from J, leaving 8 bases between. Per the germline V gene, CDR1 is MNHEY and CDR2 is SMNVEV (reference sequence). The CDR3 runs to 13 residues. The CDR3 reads CASSLGVGQPQHF. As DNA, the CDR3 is TGTGCCAGCAGTTTAGGGGTTGGTCAGCCCCAGCATTTT.

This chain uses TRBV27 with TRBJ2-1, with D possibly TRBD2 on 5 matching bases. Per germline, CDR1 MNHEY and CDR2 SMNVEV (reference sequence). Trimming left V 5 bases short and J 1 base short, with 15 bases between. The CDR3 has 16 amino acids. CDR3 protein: CASSPRASTSYNEQFF. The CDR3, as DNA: TGTGCCAGCAGTCCGCGGGCTAGCACTTCCTACAATGAGCAGTTCTTC.

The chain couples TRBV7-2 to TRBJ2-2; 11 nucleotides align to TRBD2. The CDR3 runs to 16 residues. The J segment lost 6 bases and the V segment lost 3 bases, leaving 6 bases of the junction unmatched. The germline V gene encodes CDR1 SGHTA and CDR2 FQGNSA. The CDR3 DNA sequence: TGTGCCAGCAGCTTGACTAGCGGGACAGCGGCCGGGGAGCTGTTTTTT. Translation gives CASSLTSGTAAGELFF.

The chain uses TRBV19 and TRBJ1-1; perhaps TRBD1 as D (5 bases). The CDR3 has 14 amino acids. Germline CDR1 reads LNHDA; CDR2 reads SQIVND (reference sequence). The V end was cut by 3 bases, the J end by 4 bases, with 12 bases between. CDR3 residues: CASSILPGGTEAFF. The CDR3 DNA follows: TGTGCCAGTAGTATCCTCCCGGGGGGCACTGAAGCTTTCTTT.

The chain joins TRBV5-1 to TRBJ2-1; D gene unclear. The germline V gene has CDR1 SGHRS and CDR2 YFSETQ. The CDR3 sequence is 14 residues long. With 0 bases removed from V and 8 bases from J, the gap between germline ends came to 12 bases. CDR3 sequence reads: CASSLARGFDEQFF. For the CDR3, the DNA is TGCGCCAGCAGCTTGGCCCGAGGTTTCGATGAGCAGTTCTTC.

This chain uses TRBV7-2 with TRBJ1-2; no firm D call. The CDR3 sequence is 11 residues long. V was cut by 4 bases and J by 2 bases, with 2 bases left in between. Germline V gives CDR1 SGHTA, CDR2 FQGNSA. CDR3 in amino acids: CASSSNYGYTF. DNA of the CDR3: TGTGCCAGCAGCTCCAACTATGGCTACACCTTC.

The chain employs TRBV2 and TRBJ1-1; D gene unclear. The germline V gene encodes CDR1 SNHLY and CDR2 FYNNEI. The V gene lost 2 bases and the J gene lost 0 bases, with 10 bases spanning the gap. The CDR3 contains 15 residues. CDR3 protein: CASSEFRNMNTEAFF. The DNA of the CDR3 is TGTGCCAGCAGTGAATTTCGGAACATGAACACTGAAGCTTTCTTT.

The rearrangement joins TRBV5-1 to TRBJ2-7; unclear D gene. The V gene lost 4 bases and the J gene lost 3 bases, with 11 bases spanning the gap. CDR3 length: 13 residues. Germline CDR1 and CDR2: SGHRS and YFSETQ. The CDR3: CASSPTANYEQYF. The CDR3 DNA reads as TGCGCCAGCAGCCCCACAGCAAACTACGAGCAGTACTTC.

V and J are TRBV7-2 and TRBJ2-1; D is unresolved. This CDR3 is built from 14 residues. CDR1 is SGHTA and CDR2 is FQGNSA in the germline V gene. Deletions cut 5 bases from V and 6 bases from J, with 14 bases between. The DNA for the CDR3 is TGTGCCAGCAGCCTCTTAAGGGCCGGCAATGAGCAGTTCTTC. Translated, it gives CASSLLRAGNEQFF. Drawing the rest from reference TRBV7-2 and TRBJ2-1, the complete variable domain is GAGVSQSPSNKVTEKGKDVELRCDPISGHTALYWYRQSLGQGLEFLIYFQGNSAPDKSGLPSDRFSAERTGGSVSTLTIQRTQQEDSAVYLCASSLLRAGNEQFFGPGTRLTVL.

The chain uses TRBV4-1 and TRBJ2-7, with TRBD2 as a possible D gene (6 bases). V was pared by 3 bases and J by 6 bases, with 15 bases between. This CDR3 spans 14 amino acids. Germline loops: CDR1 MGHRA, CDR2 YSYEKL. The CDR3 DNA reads TGCGCCAGCAGCCACCTAACTAGCTCCCCCGAGCAGTACTTC. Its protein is CASSHLTSSPEQYF.

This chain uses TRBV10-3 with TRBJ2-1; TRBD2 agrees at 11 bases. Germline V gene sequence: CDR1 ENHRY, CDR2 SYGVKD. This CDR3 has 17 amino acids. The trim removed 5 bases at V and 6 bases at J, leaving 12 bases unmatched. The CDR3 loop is CAISPTKTSGVPNEQFF. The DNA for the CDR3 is TGTGCCATCAGTCCTACGAAGACTAGCGGGGTCCCCAATGAGCAGTTCTTC.

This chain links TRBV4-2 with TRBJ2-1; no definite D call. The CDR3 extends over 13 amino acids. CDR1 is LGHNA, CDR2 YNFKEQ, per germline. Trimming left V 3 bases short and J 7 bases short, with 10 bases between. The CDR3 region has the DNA TGTGCCAGCAGCCACGAGGCCAGTAATGAGCAGTTCTTC. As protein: CASSHEASNEQFF.

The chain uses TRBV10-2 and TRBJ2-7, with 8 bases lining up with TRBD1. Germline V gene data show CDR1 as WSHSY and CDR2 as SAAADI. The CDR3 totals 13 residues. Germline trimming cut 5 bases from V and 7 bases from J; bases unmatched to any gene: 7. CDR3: CASSSGGAGEQYF. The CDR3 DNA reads TGCGCCAGCAGTTCAGGGGGCGCGGGGGAGCAGTACTTC.

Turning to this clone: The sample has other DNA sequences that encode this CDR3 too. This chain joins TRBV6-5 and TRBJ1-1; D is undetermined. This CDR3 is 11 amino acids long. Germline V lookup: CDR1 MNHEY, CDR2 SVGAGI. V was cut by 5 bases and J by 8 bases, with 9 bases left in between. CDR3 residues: CASSRETEAFF. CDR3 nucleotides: TGTGCCAGCAGTCGAGAGACAGAAGCTTTCTTT.

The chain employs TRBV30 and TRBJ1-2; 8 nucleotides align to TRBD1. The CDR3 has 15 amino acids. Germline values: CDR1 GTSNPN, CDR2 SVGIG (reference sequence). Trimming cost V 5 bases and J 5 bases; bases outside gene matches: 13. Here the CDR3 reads CAWSPGTGEKYGYTF. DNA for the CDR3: TGTGCCTGGTCCCCAGGGACAGGCGAGAAGTATGGCTACACCTTC.